This T cell receptor (beta chain) emerged from a study of blood T cell repertoires in COVID-19. The table came from immunoSEQ multiplex PCR; TCRdb's copy has only in-frame clones and leaves some out. Of more than 80,000 clones in the sample, about 88% were seen once. The V end was cut by 3 bases, the J end by 0 bases, with 9 bases between. There are 14 residues in the CDR3. Germline loops: CDR1 GTSNPN, CDR2 SVGIG (reference sequence). The sequence was collected from a man in his forties with acute or convalescent COVID-19. The gene calls are TRBV30 and TRBJ1-3; D gene unclear. Sequenced: peripheral blood. The CDR3 region is CAWRRLISGNTIYF. The DNA for the CDR3 is TGTGCCTGGAGGCGATTAATCTCTGGAAACACCATATATTTT.